Listed below are T cell receptor beta chains from one sample, sequenced in a study of a mutant IDH1 vaccine in newly diagnosed glioma. The antigens these receptors bind are not known. The assay was immunoSEQ multiplex PCR, and TCRdb's table has in-frame clones only and misses some. Altogether about 33,000 clones are present, about 80% being singletons, with the ten largest covering more than 20%. The sample was PBMCs, taken from a glioma patient whose treatment included an IDH1 peptide vaccine. The receptors originated from a man aged 25-40 years with glioma. Each CDR3 is given with its conserved first and last residue. A D gene is named only where the DNA matches it firmly. The listing skips clone size in some rows; elsewhere it reads once, few, many or a size class.

v_gene	abundance	j_gene	d_gene	CDR3aa	CDR3nt
TRBV5-1	few	TRBJ2-2	.	CASSLDRAGELFF	TGCGCCAGCAGCTTGGACAGGGCCGGGGAGCTGTTTTTT
TRBV2	.	TRBJ2-3	TRBD1	CASVRQGLSTDTQYF	TGTGCCAGCGTGCGACAGGGTTTGAGCACAGATACGCAGTATTTT
TRBV5-1	.	TRBJ1-2	TRBD1	CASSLGDRNYGYTF	TGCGCCAGCAGCTTGGGGGACAGAAACTATGGCTACACCTTC
TRBV19	.	TRBJ1-5	.	CASSIEKGTPQHF	TGTGCCAGTAGTATAGAGAAAGGGACGCCCCAGCATTTT
TRBV28	.	TRBJ2-3	.	CASRSGLTSWDTQYF	TGTGCCAGCAGATCGGGACTTACCTCCTGGGATACGCAGTATTTT
TRBV2	once	TRBJ2-7	.	CASFGVSHREQYF	TGTGCTAGCTTCGGGGTGTCTCACAGAGAGCAGTACTTC
TRBV5-1	once	TRBJ2-7	TRBD1	CASSLWTGGDEQYF	TGCGCCAGCAGCTTGTGGACAGGGGGCGACGAGCAGTACTTC
TRBV9	.	TRBJ2-7	TRBD2	CASSLGSSGSYEQYF	TGTGCCAGCAGCTTAGGCTCTAGCGGGAGCTACGAGCAGTACTTC
TRBV5-1	.	TRBJ1-1	.	CASSLDPREGTEAFF	TGCGCCAGCAGCTTGGACCCCAGGGAGGGGACTGAAGCTTTCTTT
TRBV5-6	.	TRBJ1-2	.	CASSLGQNYGYTF	TGTGCCAGCAGCTTGGGGCAGAACTATGGCTACACCTTC
TRBV4-1	.	TRBJ1-1	.	CASSQVRLVSEAFF	TGCGCCAGCAGCCAAGTTCGTCTGGTTTCTGAAGCTTTCTTT
TRBV29-1	.	TRBJ1-2	.	CSAGGGDGYTF	TGCAGCGCTGGGGGCGGGGATGGCTACACCTTC
TRBV5-1	.	TRBJ2-7	.	CASRNRESYEQYF	TGCGCCAGCAGAAACAGGGAGTCCTACGAGCAGTACTTC
TRBV19	few	TRBJ1-1	TRBD1	CASSTGTGRTEAFF	TGTGCCAGTAGTACTGGGACAGGGAGAACTGAAGCTTTCTTT
TRBV2	.	TRBJ2-2	.	CASTPSEANTGELFF	TGTGCCAGCACTCCGTCCGAGGCGAACACCGGGGAGCTGTTTTTT
TRBV29-1	.	TRBJ2-5	.	CSVGRGSQGWRSETQYF	TGCAGCGTTGGTCGTGGGTCCCAGGGGTGGAGGTCAGAGACCCAGTACTTC
TRBV19	few	TRBJ1-5	TRBD1	CASSILQGPQPQHF	TGTGCCAGTAGTATATTACAGGGGCCTCAGCCCCAGCATTTT
TRBV10-3	.	TRBJ1-3	.	CAISESNVAGNTIYF	TGTGCCATCAGTGAGTCGAATGTCGCTGGAAACACCATATATTTT
TRBV6-5	.	TRBJ1-1	.	CASSYSRQVNTEAFF	TGTGCCAGCAGTTACTCGAGACAAGTGAACACTGAAGCTTTCTTT
TRBV6-1	.	TRBJ2-3	TRBD2	CASSEGRGLAADTQYF	TGTGCCAGCAGTGAGGGTCGGGGACTAGCGGCTGATACGCAGTATTTT
TRBV28	.	TRBJ1-4	TRBD1	CASRDPGQLNEKLFF	TGTGCCAGCAGAGATCCGGGACAGCTAAATGAAAAACTGTTTTTT
TRBV12-2	.	TRBJ2-2	.	CASRQTSGRSPGELFF	TGTGCAAGTCGCCAGACTAGCGGGAGATCTCCCGGGGAGCTGTTTTTT
TRBV27	.	TRBJ1-5	.	CASSSSGRNNQPQHF	TGTGCCAGCAGCTCCTCGGGACGGAACAATCAGCCCCAGCATTTT
TRBV30	.	TRBJ2-7	.	CAWSTPTGYSYEQYF	TGTGCCTGGAGTACCCCGACAGGTTATTCCTACGAGCAGTACTTC
TRBV19	.	TRBJ2-2	.	CASSFASTGELFF	TGTGCCAGTAGTTTCGCGAGTACCGGGGAGCTGTTTTTT
TRBV15	.	TRBJ1-6	.	CATSRGGGGNSPLHF	TGTGCCACCAGCAGAGGGGGCGGGGGGAATTCACCCCTCCACTTT
TRBV6-6	.	TRBJ2-1	TRBD2	CASSPREGLSDEQFF	TGTGCCAGCAGTCCCCGGGAGGGCCTTAGCGATGAGCAGTTCTTC
TRBV5-5	.	TRBJ2-7	.	CASSPPPRDQGVEQYF	TGTGCCAGCAGCCCGCCCCCGAGGGATCAGGGAGTCGAGCAGTACTTC
TRBV27	.	TRBJ1-2	TRBD1	CASRRDSLANYGYTF	TGTGCCAGCAGAAGGGACAGCCTAGCTAACTATGGCTACACCTTC
TRBV5-6	.	TRBJ2-7	.	CASSLGGYYEQYF	TGTGCCAGCAGCTTGGGTGGATACTACGAGCAGTACTTC
TRBV5-1	.	TRBJ2-7	TRBD2	CASALAGVSYEQYF	TGCGCCAGCGCACTAGCGGGGGTCTCCTACGAGCAGTACTTC
TRBV6-1	once	TRBJ2-7	TRBD1	CASSKDRGDEQYF	TGTGCCAGCAGTAAAGACAGGGGAGACGAGCAGTACTTC
TRBV29-1	.	TRBJ2-7	.	CSVDLPSNEQYF	TGCAGCGTTGACCTTCCAAGTAACGAGCAGTACTTC
TRBV4-1	.	TRBJ2-2	.	CASSLPGGHQSTPNTGELFF	TGCGCCAGCAGCCTCCCTGGGGGACACCAATCCACCCCAAACACCGGGGAGCTGTTTTTT
TRBV19	.	TRBJ2-7	.	CASSVGTKSGHEQYF	TGTGCCAGTAGTGTGGGGACGAAAAGCGGACACGAGCAGTACTTC
TRBV28	.	TRBJ1-2	.	CASSLWTAGYGYTF	TGTGCCAGCAGTTTATGGACCGCAGGGTATGGCTACACCTTC
TRBV5-6	.	TRBJ1-5	TRBD1	CASSGTGTGSRNQPQHF	TGTGCCAGCAGCGGGACCGGGACAGGTTCCCGTAATCAGCCCCAGCATTTT
TRBV4-1	.	TRBJ2-2	.	CASSLRGGTGELFF	TGCGCCAGCAGCCTAAGGGGGGGGACCGGGGAGCTGTTTTTT
TRBV19	.	TRBJ1-1	.	CASVGVAGTEAFF	TGTGCCAGCGTGGGGGTCGCCGGCACTGAAGCTTTCTTT
TRBV2	.	TRBJ1-5	.	CASSPDKYYQPQHF	TGTGCCAGCAGTCCTGACAAGTACTATCAGCCCCAGCATTTT
TRBV2	few	TRBJ1-4	TRBD1	CATGTGNEKLFF	TGTGCCACCGGGACAGGGAATGAAAAACTGTTTTTT
TRBV30	.	TRBJ1-2	TRBD1	CAWSVRRDRISRGYTF	TGTGCCTGGAGTGTACGCAGGGACAGGATTTCTCGCGGCTACACCTTC
TRBV6-5	.	TRBJ1-1	.	CASSYAGRGANTEAFF	TGTGCCAGCAGTTACGCTGGGCGGGGGGCGAACACTGAAGCTTTCTTT
TRBV5-6	few	TRBJ1-1	.	CASSLGQGLNTEAFF	TGTGCCAGCAGCCTGGGGCAGGGGTTGAACACTGAAGCTTTCTTT
TRBV4-1	.	TRBJ1-1	.	CASSPRQMNTEAFF	TGCGCCAGCAGCCCTCGACAAATGAACACTGAAGCTTTCTTT
TRBV6-5	.	TRBJ2-6	.	CASRRGAVGANVLTF	TGTGCCAGCAGAAGAGGGGCTGTCGGGGCCAACGTCCTGACTTTC
TRBV15	.	TRBJ1-1	TRBD1	CATSRAPRGGAEAFF	TGTGCCACCAGCAGAGCGCCCAGGGGGGGGGCTGAAGCTTTCTTT
TRBV20-1	.	TRBJ2-7	.	CSARGSYEQYF	TGCAGTGCTAGGGGCAGCTACGAGCAGTACTTC
TRBV4-3	.	TRBJ2-1	TRBD2	CASSQEPGGNYNEQFF	TGCGCCAGCAGCCAAGAACCGGGGGGGAACTACAATGAGCAGTTCTTC